Below are 25 T cell receptor beta chains sequenced from a single sample in a study of early T cells in non-severe SARS-CoV-2 infection. Each CDR3 protein gets one entry after TCRdb re-called the 5' RACE reads with MiXCR. The data show roughly 26,000 distinct CDR3 sequences, 5.1% seen once. Sequences were obtained from whole blood. Every receptor here comes from an adult who was a healthcare worker with PCR-confirmed SARS-CoV-2 infection or an uninfected control (not recorded which).

This clonotype was observed a few times. The chain combines TRBV3-1 with TRBJ1-1; D remains ambiguous. CDR1 LGHDT and CDR2 YNNKEL come from the germline V gene (reference sequence). The CDR3 sequence is 14 residues long. Trimming shortened V by 0 bases and J by 6 bases, and 11 bases separated the two germline ends. In nucleotides, the CDR3 is TGTGCCAGCAGCCAAGAGTTCCAGCTGGCTGAAGCTTTCTTT. Its protein product is CASSQEFQLAEAFF.

At least ten counts were recorded for this clonotype. This chain connects TRBV4-2 to TRBJ2-1; perhaps D is TRBD1 or TRBD2 (6 bases each). V lost 4 bases to trimming and J lost 1 base, with 8 bases between them. The CDR3 sequence is 14 residues long. Germline loops: CDR1 LGHNA, CDR2 YNFKEQ. This chain's CDR3 is CASSRGASYNEQFF. CDR3 coding DNA: TGTGCCAGCAGCCGGGGGGCATCCTACAATGAGCAGTTCTTC.

The rearrangement links TRBV12-3 or TRBV12-4 to TRBJ2-1; TRBD2 aligns across 13 bases. The CDR3 totals 15 residues. V dropped 5 bases and J dropped 9; count of bases not matched to a gene: 7. This chain's CDR3 is CASSPTSGGAGEQFF. In nucleotides, the CDR3 is TGTGCCAGCAGTCCTACTAGCGGGGGGGCCGGTGAGCAGTTCTTC.

The sample holds many counts of this clonotype. Here the CDR3 reads CASGGQGQTETQYF. The CDR3 DNA sequence: TGTGCCAGCGGGGGACAGGGGCAGACAGAGACCCAGTACTTC. The chain joins TRBV5-6 to TRBJ2-5; 10 bases agree with TRBD1. Germline values: CDR1 SGHDT, CDR2 YYEEEE. The CDR3 loop spans 14 amino acids. V trimming: 7 bases; J trimming: 4 bases; junction bases outside the gene matches: 7. Combining the CDR3 with reference TRBV5-6 and TRBJ2-5 gives the whole variable domain DAGVTQSPTHLIKTRGQQVTLRCSPKSGHDTVSWYQQALGQGPQFIFQYYEEEERQRGNFPDRFSGHQFPNYSSELNVNALLLGDSALYLCASGGQGQTETQYFGPGTRLLVL.

This clonotype was observed at least ten times. The J gene is TRBJ2-7, the V gene TRBV27; 7 positions agree with TRBD1. The CDR3 extends over 16 amino acids. The V segment lost 5 bases and the J segment 1 base; nucleotides outside the gene matches: 11. Germline V gene lookup returns CDR1 MNHEY and CDR2 SMNVEV (reference sequence). Written as DNA, the CDR3 is TGTGCCAGCAGTCCCCGGGGACAGACTCTTTCCTACGAGCAGTACTTC. It is translated as CASSPRGQTLSYEQYF.

This clonotype came up many times. The rearrangement uses TRBV3-1 and TRBJ1-1; perhaps TRBD1 as D (5 bases). Germline V gives CDR1 LGHDT, CDR2 YNNKEL (reference sequence). V was cut by 0 bases and J by 1 base, with 15 bases left in between. CDR3 length: 17 amino acids. The CDR3 DNA reads TGTGCCAGCAGCCAAGATACTGGGGCTAGACGGAACACTGAAGCTTTCTTT. It yields the protein CASSQDTGARRNTEAFF.

This clonotype was seen repeatedly, ten times or more. The V and J genes are TRBV7-9 and TRBJ1-5; D not certain. Germline V gene lookup returns CDR1 SEHNR and CDR2 FQNEAQ (reference sequence). V was trimmed by 2 bases and J by 3 bases, leaving 2 bases between them. The CDR3 consists of 12 residues. The DNA of the CDR3 is TGTGCCAGCAGCTTATTCAATCAGCCCCAGCATTTT. It translates to CASSLFNQPQHF. Complete variable domain (other parts from reference TRBV7-9 and TRBJ1-5): DTGVSQNPRHKITKRGQNVTFRCDPISEHNRLYWYRQTLGQGPEFLTYFQNEAQLEKSRLLSDRFSAERPKGSFSTLEIQRTEQGDSAMYLCASSLFNQPQHFGDGTRLSIL.

Many counts were recorded for this clonotype. This sequence joins TRBV11-2 and TRBJ2-6; tentatively, D is TRBD1 (6 bases). The CDR3 is made up of 18 amino acids. CDR1 SGHAT and CDR2 FQNNGV come from the germline V gene. The germline V and J ends were trimmed by 2 bases and 0 bases, with 14 bases remaining between them. CDR3 region: CASSLYGRGNSGANVLTF. The CDR3 bases are TGTGCCAGCAGCTTATACGGCAGGGGAAACTCTGGGGCCAACGTCCTGACTTTC.

The chain is built from TRBV15 and TRBJ2-3, with 7 bases lining up with TRBD1. V lost 3 bases, J lost 2 bases, and 5 bases stayed unmatched. The CDR3 has 15 residues. The germline V gene encodes CDR1 LNHNV and CDR2 YYDKDF (reference sequence). CDR3 nucleotides: TGTGCCACCAGCAGGGCCGGGACAGACACAGATACGCAGTATTTT. Protein: CATSRAGTDTDTQYF.

This clonotype has at least ten counts. The V and J genes are TRBV12-3 or TRBV12-4 and TRBJ2-5; D gene unclear. The CDR3 runs 14 residues. Trimming left V 2 bases short and J 1 base short, with 8 bases between. The CDR3 nucleotides read TGTGCCAGCAGTTTATCGGCAGTCCAAGAGACCCAGTACTTC. Its protein is CASSLSAVQETQYF.

The table lists this clonotype with many counts. This chain connects TRBV20-1 to TRBJ1-2; D remains ambiguous. Trimming stripped 7 bases from V and 0 bases from J, with 12 bases between. This CDR3 is 13 amino acids long. Per germline, CDR1 DFQATT and CDR2 SNEGSKA (reference sequence). This CDR3 reads CSVPDGTNYGYTF. The CDR3 coding sequence is TGCAGTGTCCCGGACGGGACTAACTATGGCTACACCTTC.

This clonotype was recorded at least ten times. This chain connects TRBV20-1 to TRBJ1-1; D perhaps matches TRBD1 (5 bases). Germline V CDR1 and CDR2: DFQATT, SNEGSKA (reference sequence). CDR3 length: 14 amino acids. Trimming left V 3 bases short and J 3 bases short, with 14 bases between. The CDR3 loop is CSASSGQQYTEAFF. CDR3 nucleotide sequence: TGCAGTGCTAGTTCAGGACAACAATACACTGAAGCTTTCTTT.

This clonotype came up many times. V and J are TRBV24-1 and TRBJ1-6; perhaps TRBD1 as D (5 bases). The CDR3 consists of 17 residues. Trimming removed 3 bases from V and 8 bases from J, with 19 bases in between. Germline V gene lookup returns CDR1 KGHDR and CDR2 SFDVKD. CDR3 DNA sequence: TGTGCCACCAGTGATGGGACCTGGAGCGGCCGAGATTCACCCCTCCACTTT. Its translation is CATSDGTWSGRDSPLHF.

The sample holds many counts of this clonotype. The chain uses TRBV6-2 or TRBV6-3 and TRBJ1-5, with D perhaps matching TRBD1 (5 bases). Trimming took off 0 bases at V and 4 bases at J, with 10 bases between the two ends. This CDR3 region has 15 residues. The germline V gene has CDR1 MNHEY and CDR2 SVGEGT. The CDR3 DNA is TGTGCCAGCAGTTACTCGACGGAGGGGAATCAGCCCCAGCATTTT. The encoded protein is CASSYSTEGNQPQHF.

This clonotype was seen a handful of times. V and J are TRBV29-1 and TRBJ2-1; 9 bases are shared with TRBD1. The J segment lost 8 bases and the V segment lost 6 bases, leaving 11 bases of the junction unmatched. In germline, CDR1 is SQVTM, CDR2 ANQGSEA. The CDR3 extends over 14 amino acids. CDR3: CSVAGTGRFYEQFF. CDR3 nucleotide sequence: TGCAGCGTCGCCGGGACAGGGAGGTTTTATGAGCAGTTCTTC.

This clonotype was detected many times. CDR3 in DNA: TGTGCCAGCAGTTACCCCGGGACTAGACTCCCCAATGAGCAGTTCTTC. Its protein is CASSYPGTRLPNEQFF. The chain recombines TRBV6-6 with TRBJ2-1; 8 bases map to TRBD2. Trimming cost V 2 bases and J 6 bases; bases outside gene matches: 9. The germline CDR1 and CDR2 sequences are MNHNY and SVGAGI (reference sequence). This CDR3 region has 16 residues.

There are many counts of this clonotype. The chain recombines TRBV11-2 with TRBJ1-2; 12 positions match TRBD1. V shed 4 bases, J shed 7 bases, and the junction held 10 bases outside the gene matches. Germline V gene data show CDR1 as SGHAT and CDR2 as FQNNGV. CDR3 size: 16 residues. The CDR3 coding sequence is TGTGCCAGCAGCTCCGGGACAGGGGGCGCGTATAGTGGCTACACCTTC. It is translated as CASSSGTGGAYSGYTF.

Many counts were recorded for this clonotype. V usage is TRBV6-5 and J usage is TRBJ1-1; 7 bases align to TRBD1. The ends lost 5 bases at V and 0 bases at J; junction bases unmatched: 6. The CDR3 consists of 15 residues. CDR1 and CDR2 from the germline V gene are MNHEY and SVGAGI. The CDR3 is CASSAGGTVNTEAFF. The CDR3 DNA follows: TGTGCCAGCAGTGCCGGGGGGACAGTGAACACTGAAGCTTTCTTT.

The chain combines TRBV6-1 with TRBJ2-1, with 8 positions matching TRBD1. J gave up 3 bases and V 2 bases, and 6 bases lay outside the gene matches. The CDR3 loop spans 16 amino acids. Looked up from germline, CDR1 is MNHNS and CDR2 is SASEGT. The CDR3 DNA reads as TGTGCCAGCAGTGAAAATTCAGGGGGCGTCTACAATGAGCAGTTCTTC. Amino acids: CASSENSGGVYNEQFF.

This clonotype has ten or more counts. This rearrangement joins TRBV5-1 to TRBJ2-2, with D hard to call. Germline V lookup: CDR1 SGHRS, CDR2 YFSETQ. The CDR3 totals 13 residues. V shed 6 bases and J shed 5 bases, with 11 bases lying between them. The CDR3 loop reads CASNDLRTGELFF. CDR3 bases: TGCGCCAGCAACGATCTCCGGACCGGGGAGCTGTTTTTT.

This clonotype was counted only a few times. The chain uses TRBV6-6 and TRBJ2-3; 8 bases fit TRBD1. The CDR3 runs 16 residues. The junction had 8 bases not matched to a gene; V was cut back by 6 bases and J by 0 bases. CDR1 is MNHNY and CDR2 is SVGAGI in the germline V gene (reference sequence). CDR3 nucleotide sequence: TGTGCCAGCAGGTTCTGGACAGGGACTAGCACAGATACGCAGTATTTT. Translation: CASRFWTGTSTDTQYF.

This clonotype was counted ten times or more. V usage is TRBV29-1 and J usage is TRBJ2-3; D perhaps matches TRBD2 (6 bases). The length of the CDR3 is 14 residues. Per germline, CDR1 SQVTM and CDR2 ANQGSEA. Trimming pared 7 bases from V and 4 bases from J, leaving 18 bases between. CDR3 in DNA: TGCAGCGCCACTCGCGGGGTTTCAGCAGATACGCAGTATTTT. As protein: CSATRGVSADTQYF.

This chain uses TRBV19 with TRBJ2-7; TRBD1 aligns across 7 bases. The junction had 4 bases not matched to a gene; V was cut back by 10 bases and J by 1 base. The CDR3 spans 12 residues. CDR1 LNHDA and CDR2 SQIVND come from the germline V gene (reference sequence). The CDR3 region has the DNA TGTGCCACCAAGGACAGGTCCTACGAGCAGTACTTC. It codes for CATKDRSYEQYF.

This clonotype was observed many times. The chain combines TRBV29-1 with TRBJ2-7; 8 nucleotides agree with TRBD1. This CDR3 is 13 amino acids long. V was pared by 6 bases and J by 2 bases, with 6 bases of the junction left unmatched. Germline values: CDR1 SQVTM, CDR2 ANQGSEA. The CDR3 protein is CSVTGTGPYEQYF. The CDR3 nucleotides read TGCAGCGTCACCGGGACAGGCCCCTACGAGCAGTACTTC.

This clonotype was picked up many times. The rearrangement joins TRBV7-7 to TRBJ2-1; 9 bases map to TRBD1. Germline V gene lookup returns CDR1 SSHAT and CDR2 FNYEAQ (reference sequence). CDR3 size: 15 residues. J lost 6 bases, V lost 5 bases, and 8 bases had no gene match. The CDR3 loop is CASSPWDREGNEQFF. CDR3 DNA sequence: TGTGCCAGCAGCCCTTGGGACAGGGAGGGCAATGAGCAGTTCTTC.